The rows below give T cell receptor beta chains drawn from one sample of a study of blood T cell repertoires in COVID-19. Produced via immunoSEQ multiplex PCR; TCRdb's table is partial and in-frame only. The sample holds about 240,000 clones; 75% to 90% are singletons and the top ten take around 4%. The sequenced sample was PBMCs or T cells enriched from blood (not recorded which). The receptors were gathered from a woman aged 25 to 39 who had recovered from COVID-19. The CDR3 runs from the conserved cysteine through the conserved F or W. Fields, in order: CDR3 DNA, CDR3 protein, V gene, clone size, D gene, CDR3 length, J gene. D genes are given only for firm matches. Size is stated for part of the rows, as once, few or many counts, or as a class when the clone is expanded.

cdr3_nt: TGTGCCAGTACCCCGGGTGTGGGGCGCGGTGGGGAGCTGTTTTTT
cdr3_aa: CASTPGVGRGGELFF
v_call: TRBV19
clone_size: NA
d_call: NA
cdr3_length: 15
j_call: TRBJ2-2

cdr3_nt: TGTGCCAGCTGCTCCTATGGACAGGGAGGAACTGAAGCTTTCTTT
cdr3_aa: CASCSYGQGGTEAFF
v_call: TRBV28
clone_size: NA
d_call: TRBD1
cdr3_length: 15
j_call: TRBJ1-1

cdr3_nt: TGTGCCAGCTCACCACGTAACAATATCGCCAATGGCTACACCTTC
cdr3_aa: CASSPRNNIANGYTF
v_call: TRBV18
clone_size: NA
d_call: NA
cdr3_length: 15
j_call: TRBJ1-2

cdr3_nt: TGTGCCAGCAGCTCAGTTCGTCGAGCGACTAATGAAAAACTGTTTTTT
cdr3_aa: CASSSVRRATNEKLFF
v_call: TRBV11-2
clone_size: NA
d_call: NA
cdr3_length: 16
j_call: TRBJ1-4

cdr3_nt: TGTGCCAGCAGTGGAGTACCGAACACTGAAGCTTTCTTT
cdr3_aa: CASSGVPNTEAFF
v_call: TRBV2
clone_size: NA
d_call: NA
cdr3_length: 13
j_call: TRBJ1-1

cdr3_nt: TGTGCCAGCAGCCAGACTAGCGGGACCTACGAGCAGTACTTC
cdr3_aa: CASSQTSGTYEQYF
v_call: TRBV7-2
clone_size: once
d_call: TRBD2
cdr3_length: 14
j_call: TRBJ2-7

cdr3_nt: TGTGCCAGCAGTTCAGGACAGGGCAAAGCTTTCTTT
cdr3_aa: CASSSGQGKAFF
v_call: TRBV28
clone_size: NA
d_call: TRBD1
cdr3_length: 12
j_call: TRBJ1-1

cdr3_nt: TGTGCCAGCAGTTCGCAGATAGGAGGTGTGGAGACCCAGTACTTC
cdr3_aa: CASSSQIGGVETQYF
v_call: TRBV28
clone_size: NA
d_call: NA
cdr3_length: 15
j_call: TRBJ2-5

cdr3_nt: TGTGCCAGCAGCGTAGGGGGGGATACTAACTATGGCTACACCTTC
cdr3_aa: CASSVGGDTNYGYTF
v_call: TRBV9
clone_size: NA
d_call: NA
cdr3_length: 15
j_call: TRBJ1-2

cdr3_nt: TGCGCCAGCAGCTCAGGACAGGGGAGCACCGGGGAGCTGTTTTTT
cdr3_aa: CASSSGQGSTGELFF
v_call: TRBV4-1
clone_size: NA
d_call: TRBD1
cdr3_length: 15
j_call: TRBJ2-2

cdr3_nt: TGTGCCAGTACCCCCGAGGGCCGCCCCCTCACAGATACGCAGTATTTT
cdr3_aa: CASTPEGRPLTDTQYF
v_call: TRBV19
clone_size: NA
d_call: NA
cdr3_length: 16
j_call: TRBJ2-3

cdr3_nt: TGCGCCAGCAGTTTACAGAGAAACACTGAAGCTTTCTTT
cdr3_aa: CASSLQRNTEAFF
v_call: TRBV10-2
clone_size: once
d_call: NA
cdr3_length: 13
j_call: TRBJ1-1

cdr3_nt: TGTGCCAGTAATCGCAGGGGGCCCTCGTACGAGCAGTACTTC
cdr3_aa: CASNRRGPSYEQYF
v_call: TRBV19
clone_size: NA
d_call: TRBD1
cdr3_length: 14
j_call: TRBJ2-7

cdr3_nt: TGTGCCACCAGTGATTTTCCAAATCAGCCCCAGCATTTT
cdr3_aa: CATSDFPNQPQHF
v_call: TRBV24-1
clone_size: NA
d_call: NA
cdr3_length: 13
j_call: TRBJ1-5

cdr3_nt: TGTGCCAGCAGCTCGACAGGGACCACTGAAGCTTTCTTT
cdr3_aa: CASSSTGTTEAFF
v_call: TRBV3-1/TRBV3-2
clone_size: NA
d_call: TRBD1
cdr3_length: 13
j_call: TRBJ1-1

cdr3_nt: TGTGCCAGCAGCTCTCTAGCGGACTACACCGGGGAGCTGTTTTTT
cdr3_aa: CASSSLADYTGELFF
v_call: TRBV5-6
clone_size: few
d_call: TRBD2
cdr3_length: 15
j_call: TRBJ2-2

cdr3_nt: TGTGCCAGCAGTTTTAGGACCGGGACTAGCGGAACCCTATACTTC
cdr3_aa: CASSFRTGTSGTLYF
v_call: TRBV7-9
clone_size: once
d_call: TRBD2
cdr3_length: 15
j_call: TRBJ2-7

cdr3_nt: TGTGCCAGCAGCCAAGACGAGGGCCATTCGGGGCAGTACTTC
cdr3_aa: CASSQDEGHSGQYF
v_call: TRBV3-1/TRBV3-2
clone_size: NA
d_call: NA
cdr3_length: 14
j_call: TRBJ2-7

cdr3_nt: TGTGCCAGCAGCTTAAATGAACGAGACACGGTGTCTTTCTTT
cdr3_aa: CASSLNERDTVSFF
v_call: TRBV7-2
clone_size: once
d_call: NA
cdr3_length: 14
j_call: TRBJ1-1

cdr3_nt: TGTGCCAGCAGCTTGACTAGCGGGAATGGACCAGATACGCAGTATTTT
cdr3_aa: CASSLTSGNGPDTQYF
v_call: TRBV7-6
clone_size: NA
d_call: TRBD2
cdr3_length: 16
j_call: TRBJ2-3

cdr3_nt: TGTGCCAGCAGCTCGATTTGGGGTGCGGTAGGGGACACTGAAGCTTTCTTT
cdr3_aa: CASSSIWGAVGDTEAFF
v_call: TRBV7-2
clone_size: NA
d_call: NA
cdr3_length: 17
j_call: TRBJ1-1

cdr3_nt: TGTGCCAGCAGCCGACAGGGCCAAGAGACCCAGTACTTC
cdr3_aa: CASSRQGQETQYF
v_call: TRBV11-3
clone_size: few
d_call: TRBD1
cdr3_length: 13
j_call: TRBJ2-5

cdr3_nt: TGCGCCAGCGGTCTCGGGGGAAACACTGAAGCTTTCTTT
cdr3_aa: CASGLGGNTEAFF
v_call: TRBV5-1
clone_size: once
d_call: NA
cdr3_length: 13
j_call: TRBJ1-1

cdr3_nt: TGTGCCAGCAGTTTAGTTATCTACAATGAGCAGTTCTTC
cdr3_aa: CASSLVIYNEQFF
v_call: TRBV27
clone_size: NA
d_call: NA
cdr3_length: 13
j_call: TRBJ2-1

cdr3_nt: TGCAGTCCGAGGACTAGCGGAGAGCAGTTCTTC
cdr3_aa: CSPRTSGEQFF
v_call: TRBV20-1
clone_size: NA
d_call: TRBD2
cdr3_length: 11
j_call: TRBJ2-1

cdr3_nt: TGTGCCTGGGCCGTGTCCTTTTATGGCTACACCTTC
cdr3_aa: CAWAVSFYGYTF
v_call: TRBV30
clone_size: NA
d_call: NA
cdr3_length: 12
j_call: TRBJ1-2

cdr3_nt: TGTGCCATCAGGACAGGGTCCAATCAGCCCCAGCATTTT
cdr3_aa: CAIRTGSNQPQHF
v_call: TRBV10-3
clone_size: once
d_call: TRBD1
cdr3_length: 13
j_call: TRBJ1-5

cdr3_nt: TGTGCCAGCAGCCGGACTAGCGGGAACACCGGGGAGCTGTTTTTT
cdr3_aa: CASSRTSGNTGELFF
v_call: TRBV5-4
clone_size: NA
d_call: TRBD2
cdr3_length: 15
j_call: TRBJ2-2

cdr3_nt: TGTGCCAGCAGCCTCTCCGGGACTAGCCCGGGTGAGCAGTTCTTC
cdr3_aa: CASSLSGTSPGEQFF
v_call: TRBV3-1/TRBV3-2
clone_size: NA
d_call: TRBD2
cdr3_length: 15
j_call: TRBJ2-1

cdr3_nt: TGTGCCAGCAGCCAGGGGGGGGACTCTGGAAACACCATATATTTT
cdr3_aa: CASSQGGDSGNTIYF
v_call: TRBV4-2
clone_size: NA
d_call: NA
cdr3_length: 15
j_call: TRBJ1-3

cdr3_nt: TGTGCCAGCAGTTCCCCCTCTAGCGGGACGACACTGGAGACCCAGTACTTC
cdr3_aa: CASSSPSSGTTLETQYF
v_call: TRBV28
clone_size: once
d_call: TRBD2
cdr3_length: 17
j_call: TRBJ2-5

cdr3_nt: TGTGCCACCAACCGCGGCAATGAGCAGTTCTTC
cdr3_aa: CATNRGNEQFF
v_call: TRBV5-4
clone_size: NA
d_call: NA
cdr3_length: 11
j_call: TRBJ2-1

cdr3_nt: TGTGCCACCAGCAGAGATCCCGAGACACCGAACACCGGGGAGCTGTTTTTT
cdr3_aa: CATSRDPETPNTGELFF
v_call: TRBV15
clone_size: NA
d_call: NA
cdr3_length: 17
j_call: TRBJ2-2

cdr3_nt: TGTGCCAGCAGCCAAGCCTCCGGGACAGGGGGCAACGAGCAGTACTTC
cdr3_aa: CASSQASGTGGNEQYF
v_call: TRBV3-1/TRBV3-2
clone_size: NA
d_call: TRBD1
cdr3_length: 16
j_call: TRBJ2-7

cdr3_nt: TGCGCCAGCAGCCCCCGGGACAGGGGGTATTACGAGCAGTACTTC
cdr3_aa: CASSPRDRGYYEQYF
v_call: TRBV4-1
clone_size: NA
d_call: TRBD1
cdr3_length: 15
j_call: TRBJ2-7

cdr3_nt: TGTGCCAGCAGTCTGGGGACACCAAAACACGAGCAGTACTTC
cdr3_aa: CASSLGTPKHEQYF
v_call: TRBV28
clone_size: NA
d_call: NA
cdr3_length: 14
j_call: TRBJ2-7

cdr3_nt: TGTGCCAGCAGCTTAGGACTAGCGGGTGGCTCCTACGAGCAGTACTTC
cdr3_aa: CASSLGLAGGSYEQYF
v_call: TRBV11-2
clone_size: NA
d_call: TRBD2
cdr3_length: 16
j_call: TRBJ2-7

cdr3_nt: TGTGCCTGGAGCTCCGGGACAGCTAATTCACCCCTCCACTTT
cdr3_aa: CAWSSGTANSPLHF
v_call: TRBV30
clone_size: NA
d_call: TRBD1
cdr3_length: 14
j_call: TRBJ1-6

cdr3_nt: TGCGCCAGCAGCTTGACTCTTACAAGTTCGGACAGGGGGCAAGGCTACACCTTC
cdr3_aa: CASSLTLTSSDRGQGYTF
v_call: TRBV5-1
clone_size: NA
d_call: TRBD1
cdr3_length: 18
j_call: TRBJ1-2

cdr3_nt: TGTGCCAGCAGCTTATTCTCATCGGGAGTTAGCAATCAGCCCCAGCATTTT
cdr3_aa: CASSLFSSGVSNQPQHF
v_call: TRBV7-9
clone_size: NA
d_call: NA
cdr3_length: 17
j_call: TRBJ1-5

cdr3_nt: TGTGCCAGCAGCCAAAGGTCAGGGGGAAACACCATATATTTT
cdr3_aa: CASSQRSGGNTIYF
v_call: TRBV3-1/TRBV3-2
clone_size: few
d_call: NA
cdr3_length: 14
j_call: TRBJ1-3

cdr3_nt: TGTGCCAGCAGCTCCCCGGGACAGTTCTCCTACGAGCAGTACTTC
cdr3_aa: CASSSPGQFSYEQYF
v_call: TRBV6-2/TRBV6-3
clone_size: NA
d_call: TRBD1
cdr3_length: 15
j_call: TRBJ2-7

cdr3_nt: TGTGCCAGCAGCCAAGGGGACAGGGGGCGGTATGGCTACACCTTC
cdr3_aa: CASSQGDRGRYGYTF
v_call: TRBV4-2
clone_size: NA
d_call: TRBD1
cdr3_length: 15
j_call: TRBJ1-2

cdr3_nt: TGTGCCAGCAGCTTAAATCCGGCGGGGACTAACGAGCAGTACTTC
cdr3_aa: CASSLNPAGTNEQYF
v_call: TRBV7-3
clone_size: NA
d_call: TRBD2
cdr3_length: 15
j_call: TRBJ2-7

cdr3_nt: TGTGCCAGCACACTAGCGGGAGTAGATGAGCAGTTCTTC
cdr3_aa: CASTLAGVDEQFF
v_call: TRBV12-3/TRBV12-4
clone_size: NA
d_call: TRBD2
cdr3_length: 13
j_call: TRBJ2-1

cdr3_nt: TGCGCCAGCCGAGCGGGGTCGGGCAATTCACCCCTCCACTTT
cdr3_aa: CASRAGSGNSPLHF
v_call: TRBV5-1
clone_size: few
d_call: NA
cdr3_length: 14
j_call: TRBJ1-6

cdr3_nt: TGTGCCAGCAGCCCAATGGACAGGGTAGTTACAGATACGCAGTATTTT
cdr3_aa: CASSPMDRVVTDTQYF
v_call: TRBV7-9
clone_size: once
d_call: TRBD1
cdr3_length: 16
j_call: TRBJ2-3

cdr3_nt: TGCGCCAGCAGCCAACCGTCGGGGAACACTGAAGCTTTCTTT
cdr3_aa: CASSQPSGNTEAFF
v_call: TRBV4-1
clone_size: NA
d_call: NA
cdr3_length: 14
j_call: TRBJ1-1

cdr3_nt: TGTGCCAGCAGCTTGGTATCCTGGCAGGGCAACACTGAAGCTTTCTTT
cdr3_aa: CASSLVSWQGNTEAFF
v_call: TRBV5-8
clone_size: NA
d_call: NA
cdr3_length: 16
j_call: TRBJ1-1

cdr3_nt: TGTGCCAGCAGTTTAGGAAGCGGAGCGGGCGAGCAGTACTTC
cdr3_aa: CASSLGSGAGEQYF
v_call: TRBV27
clone_size: NA
d_call: NA
cdr3_length: 14
j_call: TRBJ2-7

cdr3_nt: TGTGCCAGCGGTCAGGGTAACTCTGGAAACACCATATATTTT
cdr3_aa: CASGQGNSGNTIYF
v_call: TRBV2
clone_size: NA
d_call: NA
cdr3_length: 14
j_call: TRBJ1-3

cdr3_nt: TGTGCCAGCAGTTTATCGGGACACCCAAAGGGTGGCTACACCTTC
cdr3_aa: CASSLSGHPKGGYTF
v_call: TRBV27
clone_size: NA
d_call: NA
cdr3_length: 15
j_call: TRBJ1-2

cdr3_nt: TGTGCCAGCAGTTTATCACAGGCGAACTATGGCTACACCTTC
cdr3_aa: CASSLSQANYGYTF
v_call: TRBV28
clone_size: NA
d_call: NA
cdr3_length: 14
j_call: TRBJ1-2

cdr3_nt: TGTGCCAGCAGTGTGCGTTACCTACATGGCAGGGGAGTGGATGAGCAGTTCTTC
cdr3_aa: CASSVRYLHGRGVDEQFF
v_call: TRBV25-1
clone_size: NA
d_call: NA
cdr3_length: 18
j_call: TRBJ2-1

cdr3_nt: TGCAGTGCTAGTGCGTACTCCGGGTTAACCCAGTACTTC
cdr3_aa: CSASAYSGLTQYF
v_call: TRBV20-1
clone_size: NA
d_call: NA
cdr3_length: 13
j_call: TRBJ2-5

cdr3_nt: TGTGCCAGCAGCCCAGGGGGATATGGCTACACCTTC
cdr3_aa: CASSPGGYGYTF
v_call: TRBV5-4
clone_size: NA
d_call: TRBD1
cdr3_length: 12
j_call: TRBJ1-2

cdr3_nt: TGTGCCAGCAGATCGACAGGGAATAGCAATCAGCCCCAGCATTTT
cdr3_aa: CASRSTGNSNQPQHF
v_call: TRBV6-5
clone_size: NA
d_call: TRBD1
cdr3_length: 15
j_call: TRBJ1-5

cdr3_nt: TGTGCCAGCAGCTACGCTAGTACCGGCAATGAGCAGTTCTTC
cdr3_aa: CASSYASTGNEQFF
v_call: TRBV7-9
clone_size: NA
d_call: NA
cdr3_length: 14
j_call: TRBJ2-1

cdr3_nt: TGTGCCAGCAGTTTATCCAGACTCAATGAGCAGTTCTTC
cdr3_aa: CASSLSRLNEQFF
v_call: TRBV27
clone_size: NA
d_call: NA
cdr3_length: 13
j_call: TRBJ2-1